The clone carrying this TCR beta chain appeared once. Germline V CDR1 and CDR2: SGHNT, YYREEE (reference sequence). J lost 5 bases, V lost 0 bases, and 4 bases had no gene match. The length of the CDR3 is 15 residues. This sample is drawn from a study of blood T cell repertoires in COVID-19. The method was immunoSEQ multiplex PCR; TCRdb's version includes in-frame clones alone and lacks a portion of them. The sample contains 250,000 to 300,000 clones, about nine tenths of which appear only once. The sequenced sample consisted of peripheral blood. This clonotype originated in a woman aged 45-59 years who had recovered from COVID-19. The chain couples TRBV5-4 to TRBJ1-2, with 10 bases aligning to TRBD1. CDR3: CASSLGGQGQYGYTF. The CDR3 region has the DNA TGTGCCAGCAGCTTGGGGGGACAGGGGCAGTATGGCTACACCTTC. Looking up the rest from reference TRBV5-4 and TRBJ1-2 gives the full variable domain: ETGVTQSPTHLIKTRGQQVTLRCSSQSGHNTVSWYQQALGQGPQFIFQYYREEENGRGNFPPRFSGLQFPNYSSELNVNALELDDSALYLCASSLGGQGQYGYTFGSGTRLTVV.